The 20 T cell receptor beta chains in this list originate from one sample, sequenced in a study of T cell clonality in common variable immunodeficiency. Findings of the study overall: Common variable immunodeficiency TCR beta sequences reportedly had fewer deletions and N-nucleotide insertions.

Profiled with immunoSEQ multiplex PCR; TCRdb holds only in-frame clones, not every one. The table lists roughly 16,000 clones. Antigen specificity for these receptors is unknown. The sample taken for sequencing was peripheral blood mononuclear cells. These TCRs come from a human donor with common variable immunodeficiency.

Worth noting for this clone: The CDR3 end lies 3 residues beyond the end of the read and is filled in from the germline J gene. The gene calls are TRBV5-1 and TRBJ2-1; TRBD2 agrees at 8 bases. This CDR3 is built from 15 residues. Germline values: CDR1 SGHRS, CDR2 YFSETQ. V shed 2 bases, J shed 7 bases, and the junction held 8 bases outside the gene matches. This chain's CDR3 is CASSFSGMDANEQFF. CDR3 DNA, as far as it was read: TGCGCCAGCAGCTTTAGCGGGATGGACGCGAATGAG.

A remark on this clone: The CDR3 end falls 3 residues outside the read, so it is completed with the germline J gene. The J gene is TRBJ1-4, the V gene TRBV6-2 or TRBV6-3, with 7 bases identical to TRBD1. Trimming cost V 6 bases and J 2 bases; bases outside gene matches: 6. Per germline, CDR1 MNHEY and CDR2 SVGEGT. The CDR3 has 15 residues. The DNA read from the CDR3 is TGTGCCAGCAGCCCTGTCAGGGGGACTAATGAAAAA. It specifies CASSPVRGTNEK. The whole CDR3 reads CASSPVRGTNEKLFF.

Of note for this clone: Read data end 3 residues before the CDR3 end; the end is taken from the germline J gene. This chain uses TRBV9 with TRBJ2-1, with D possibly being TRBD1 (7 bases). Trimming took 4 bases from V and 2 from J, leaving 13 bases between them. CDR3 length equals 15 residues. The germline CDR1 and CDR2 sequences are SGDLS and YYNGEE. The CDR3 DNA, read in part, is TGTGCCAGCAGCTCAGGGGGGAGCACCTACAATGAG. Amino acid sequence: CASSSGGSTYNE. The whole CDR3 reads CASSSGGSTYNEQFF.

In regard to this clone: The read comes to an end 3 residues before the CDR3 does, leaving the germline J gene to fill in the end. The chain carries TRBV27 and TRBJ2-3, with 11 bases that match TRBD2. The CDR3 runs 19 residues. J lost 0 bases, V lost 3 bases, and 11 bases had no gene match. CDR1 and CDR2 from the germline V gene are MNHEY and SMNVEV (reference sequence). The CDR3 bases that were read are TGTGCCAGCAGTTTCTGGGGGCTAGCGGGGGGCTCTAGCACAGATACG. Translated, it gives CASSFWGLAGGSSTDT. The full CDR3 protein is CASSFWGLAGGSSTDTQYF.

This clone counts as medium-sized by frequency. The CDR3 goes on 3 residues after the read ends, and that part is filled in from the germline J gene. This sequence joins TRBV11-2 and TRBJ1-1; a possible D gene is TRBD1 (5 bases). V gave up 7 bases and J gave up 3 bases, with 15 bases separating them. The length of the CDR3 is 14 residues. The germline gives CDR1 SGHAT, CDR2 FQNNGV. The DNA read from the CDR3 is TGTGCCAGCACGGTTGGGGCGTTTTACACTGAA. Translating gives CASTVGAFYTE. The CDR3, in full, reads CASTVGAFYTEAFF.

As concerns this clone: The read terminates 3 residues ahead of where the CDR3 ends, so the germline J gene completes it. V is TRBV2 and J is TRBJ1-6, with 9 bases matching TRBD1. The trim removed 4 bases at V and 3 bases at J, leaving 4 bases unmatched. The CDR3 runs to 16 residues. Germline V gene sequence: CDR1 SNHLY, CDR2 FYNNEI. The CDR3 bases that were read are TGTGCCAGCAGTGCCGCGGGACAGGGCTATAATTCACCC. The encoded protein is CASSAAGQGYNSP. The full CDR3 is CASSAAGQGYNSPLHF.

For this clone: The DNA ends 3 residues before the CDR3 does, and the rest of the CDR3 is filled in from the germline J gene. The chain combines TRBV28 with TRBJ2-2; no definite D call. V lost 3 bases, J lost 4 bases, and 12 bases lay in between. Looked up from germline, CDR1 is MDHEN and CDR2 is SYDVKM. The CDR3 is 15 residues long. Here the CDR3 reads CASSFPPRGTGELFF. The sequenced part of the CDR3 DNA is TGTGCCAGCAGTTTTCCCCCTAGAGGCACCGGGGAG.

In regard to this clone: Sequencing ends 3 residues short of the CDR3 end; the germline J gene provides the rest. V gene TRBV18 combines with J gene TRBJ2-4; D is perhaps TRBD2 (6 bases). Germline V gene sequence: CDR1 KGHSH, CDR2 LQKENI. This CDR3 has 15 amino acids. V lost 0 bases and J 9 bases, leaving 15 bases between the germline ends. The sequenced CDR3 bases are TGTGCCAGCTCACCACCTACAGGAGGGCTTCGCATT. Protein sequence: CASSPPTGGLRI. The complete CDR3 sequence is CASSPPTGGLRIQYF.

On this clone itself: The read ends 3 residues shy of where the CDR3 ends; the end is completed using the germline J gene. The chain combines TRBV2 with TRBJ2-7, with D unclear. Trimming removed 2 bases at V and 5 bases at J, with 7 bases between. Germline V gene data show CDR1 as SNHLY and CDR2 as FYNNEI. CDR3 size: 12 residues. The CDR3 sequence is CASSERVNEQYF. CDR3 bases read: TGTGCCAGCAGTGAAAGGGTTAACGAG.

With regard to this clone: The read ends 3 residues shy of where the CDR3 ends; the end is completed using the germline J gene. V gene TRBV30 combines with J gene TRBJ2-7; the D is unclear. Germline V gene data show CDR1 as GTSNPN and CDR2 as SVGIG (reference sequence). The CDR3 consists of 12 residues. The ends were cut back, 2 bases at V and 2 bases at J, with 7 bases in the middle. The CDR3 reads CAWSSLTYEQYF. CDR3 DNA (partial): TGTGCCTGGAGTTCCTTAACCTACGAG.

The CDR3 protein is CASSSGAGINEQFF. The CDR3 DNA, read in part, is TGTGCCAGTAGTAGTGGGGCAGGGATAAATGAG. The chain carries TRBV19 and TRBJ2-1; perhaps TRBD1 as D (5 bases). The DNA ends 3 residues before the CDR3 does, and the rest of the CDR3 is filled in from the germline J gene. The CDR3 totals 14 residues. CDR1 LNHDA and CDR2 SQIVND come from the germline V gene (reference sequence). The V and J ends lost 4 bases and 7 bases respectively, with 14 bases between them.

As to this clone: The read falls 3 residues short of the CDR3 end, and the missing part is taken from the germline J gene. V is TRBV5-5 and J is TRBJ2-1; 8 nucleotides align to TRBD2. The V gene's germline CDR1 is SGHKS and CDR2 YYEKEE (reference sequence). The CDR3 consists of 15 residues. V was pared by 5 bases and J by 9 bases, with 13 bases of the junction left unmatched. The CDR3: CASSFNGGVESEQFF. CDR3 bases read: TGTGCCAGCAGTTTCAACGGGGGGGTTGAAAGTGAG. Drawing the rest from reference TRBV5-5 and TRBJ2-1, the complete variable domain is DAGVTQSPTHLIKTRGQQVTLRCSPISGHKSVSWYQQVLGQGPQFIFQYYEKEERGRGNFPDRFSARQFPNYSSELNVNALLLGDSALYLCASSFNGGVESEQFFGPGTRLTVL.

As for this clone: From the germline J gene comes the end of the CDR3, since the read stops 3 residues before it. The V call is TRBV5-1, the J call TRBJ1-1, with TRBD1 as a possible D gene (6 bases). Germline V gene lookup returns CDR1 SGHRS and CDR2 YFSETQ. CDR3 length: 14 residues. The V gene lost 7 bases and the J gene lost 0 bases, with 13 bases spanning the gap. Incomplete CDR3 DNA: TGCGCCAGCCGGGGGGGGGCGGTGAACACTGAA. This sequence encodes CASRGGAVNTE. The full-length CDR3 reads as CASRGGAVNTEAFF.

In the case of this clone: The read comes to an end 3 residues before the CDR3 does, leaving the germline J gene to fill in the end. V gene TRBV30 combines with J gene TRBJ2-1; a weak D match, TRBD2 (5 bases). This CDR3 is 17 amino acids long. Deletions cut 2 bases from V and 6 bases from J, with 23 bases between. Germline V lookup: CDR1 GTSNPN, CDR2 SVGIG (reference sequence). CDR3 sequence: CAWSPQRNFRGINEQFF. The sequenced part of the CDR3 DNA is TGTGCCTGGAGTCCCCAGCGGAATTTTAGAGGGATCAATGAG. Full variable domain (missing parts from reference TRBV30 and TRBJ2-1): SQTIHQWPATLVQPVGSPLSLECTVEGTSNPNLYWYRQAAGRGLQLLFYSVGIGQISSEVPQNLSASRPQDRQFILSSKKLLLSDSGFYLCAWSPQRNFRGINEQFFGPGTRLTVL.

Comments on this clone: The read comes to an end 3 residues before the CDR3 does, leaving the germline J gene to fill in the end. This chain connects TRBV2 to TRBJ2-5; tentatively, D is TRBD1 (5 bases). The CDR3 has 16 residues. Germline lookup yields CDR1 SNHLY and CDR2 FYNNEI. V was cut by 3 bases and J by 2 bases, with 16 bases left in between. The CDR3 loop reads CASSELSGRLQETQYF. The sequenced CDR3 bases are TGTGCCAGCAGTGAGTTGTCAGGGCGACTTCAAGAGACC.

In regard to this clone: Sequencing ends 3 residues short of the CDR3 end; the germline J gene provides the rest. The chain has TRBV30 and TRBJ1-2; D may be TRBD1 (5 bases). V lost 2 bases and J lost 7, with 14 bases in between. This CDR3 is 13 amino acids long. CDR1 GTSNPN and CDR2 SVGIG come from the germline V gene (reference sequence). CDR3 DNA, as far as it was read: TGTGCCTGGAGTAGGAGGGGTGGCTCTGGC. Translated: CAWSRRGGSG. The whole CDR3 protein is CAWSRRGGSGYTF.

With respect to this clone: The read gets to within 3 residues of the CDR3 end, and the germline J gene fills in the rest. The gene calls are TRBV7-2 and TRBJ2-1; TRBD2 is a possible D gene (5 bases). With 5 bases removed from V and 7 bases from J, the gap between germline ends came to 15 bases. The CDR3 is 14 residues long. The germline CDR1 and CDR2 sequences are SGHTA and FQGNSA. The CDR3: CASSMRGFANEQFF. The covered CDR3 bases are TGTGCCAGCAGCATGAGAGGGTTCGCAAATGAG.

As regards this clone: The read ends 3 residues shy of where the CDR3 ends; the end is completed using the germline J gene. This sequence joins TRBV20-1 and TRBJ1-6, with D perhaps TRBD1 (6 bases). The CDR3 length is 15 residues. V gave up 5 bases and J gave up 6 bases, with 17 bases separating them. CDR1 DFQATT and CDR2 SNEGSKA come from the germline V gene (reference sequence). CDR3 bases read: TGCAGTGCTTCTTCTCAGACAGGCTTTAATTCACCC. It encodes CSASSQTGFNSP. The complete CDR3 protein is CSASSQTGFNSPLHF.

A note on this clone: Read coverage stops 3 residues before the CDR3 terminus; the germline J gene supplies the remainder. The chain has TRBV7-3 and TRBJ1-3; 10 bases align to TRBD1. The CDR3 contains 13 residues. The V gene's germline CDR1 is SGHTA and CDR2 FQGTGA. CDR3 residues: CASSGRQGAFIYF. The sequenced CDR3 bases are TGTGCCAGCAGCGGCCGACAGGGGGCGTTC.

Judged by frequency, this clone is medium-sized. The read stops 3 residues short of the end of the CDR3; the missing end is completed from the germline J gene. The chain recombines TRBV5-1 with TRBJ2-1; tentatively, D is TRBD1 (7 bases). CDR1 and CDR2 from the germline V gene are SGHRS and YFSETQ. The CDR3 is 13 residues long. Trimming cost V 6 bases and J 8 bases, with 15 bases left between them. CDR3 residues: CASKGAGGDEQFF. The DNA read from the CDR3 is TGCGCCAGCAAGGGGGCCGGGGGCGATGAG.